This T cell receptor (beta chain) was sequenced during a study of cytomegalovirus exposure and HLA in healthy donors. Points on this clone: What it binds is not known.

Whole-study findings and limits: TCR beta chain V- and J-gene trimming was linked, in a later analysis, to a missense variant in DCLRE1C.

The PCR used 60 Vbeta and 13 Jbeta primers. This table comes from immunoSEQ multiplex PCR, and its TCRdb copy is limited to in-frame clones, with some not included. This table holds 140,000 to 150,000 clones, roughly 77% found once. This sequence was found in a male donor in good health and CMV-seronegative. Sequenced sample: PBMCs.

CDR3 in DNA: TGCAGCGTGGATGGGCAGACTGGCTACACCTTC. Translated, it gives CSVDGQTGYTF. The chain joins TRBV29-1 to TRBJ1-2; no clear D gene. The V gene lost 6 bases and the J gene lost 7 bases, with 12 bases spanning the gap. The CDR3 is 11 residues long. Germline CDR1 is SQVTM and CDR2 is ANQGSEA.